A single sample is the source of the 32 T cell receptor beta chains below, sequenced in a study of radiotherapy plus CTLA-4 blockade in lung cancer. Some clones are missing from TCRdb's copy, which holds only in-frame ones; the method was immunoSEQ multiplex PCR. The data contain roughly 90,000 clones, more than 60% of them singletons. The specimen comprised peripheral blood, sampled from a patient treated with radiotherapy plus ipilimumab. These receptors were collected from a human donor with non-small cell lung cancer who had a partial response to radiotherapy plus ipilimumab. Some clones in this sample may be carry-over from other donors' samples.

The genes are TRBV9 and TRBJ1-1; 9 bases agree with TRBD1. Trimming took 7 bases from V and 7 from J; bases not matched to a gene: 5. CDR1 and CDR2 (germline): SGDLS, YYNGEE. The CDR3 consists of 12 residues. CDR3 nucleotide sequence: TGTGCCAGCTCGAGACAGGGGGGTGAAGCTTTCTTT. Translating gives CASSRQGGEAFF.

The CDR3 nucleotides are TGTGCCAGCAGGCTGGACGGGAGCTACAATGAGCAGTTCTTC. Its protein is CASRLDGSYNEQFF. The chain links TRBV28 to TRBJ2-1; a possible D gene is TRBD2 (6 bases). Germline lookup yields CDR1 MDHEN and CDR2 SYDVKM. The CDR3 sequence is 14 residues long. V was clipped by 6 bases and J by 3 bases, with 12 bases between them.

This clone was observed a handful of times. The chain uses TRBV6-5 and TRBJ1-3; TRBD1 matches at 7 bases. Germline values: CDR1 MNHEY, CDR2 SVGAGI. J lost 0 bases, V lost 4 bases, and 6 bases had no gene match. The CDR3 sequence is 16 residues long. The CDR3 reads CASSLQGSDSGNTIYF. DNA of the CDR3: TGTGCCAGCAGTTTACAGGGGTCCGACTCTGGAAACACCATATATTTT.

In its sample, this clone was seen a few times. Here the CDR3 DNA reads TGTGCCAGCAGCCGAATCGGAGGGTCGGGGGGCGCGACCCAGTACTTC. This encodes CASSRIGGSGGATQYF. This chain joins TRBV14 and TRBJ2-5, with a weak D call TRBD2 (7 bases). The germline gives CDR1 SGHDN, CDR2 FVKESK. The CDR3 sequence is 16 residues long. V was shortened by 4 bases and J by 7 bases, with 22 bases between the two germline ends.

CDR3 amino acids: CSVVDRGLGSYNEQFF. The CDR3 DNA is TGCAGCGTTGTGGACAGGGGGCTAGGGTCCTACAATGAGCAGTTCTTC. The V gene is TRBV29-1, the J gene TRBJ2-1; 11 bases are a match to TRBD1. The CDR3 is made up of 16 amino acids. Germline loops: CDR1 SQVTM, CDR2 ANQGSEA. V was clipped by 4 bases and J by 1 base; unmatched bases: 6.

The chain is built from TRBV28 and TRBJ2-2; 8 nucleotides agree with TRBD2. Germline loops: CDR1 MDHEN, CDR2 SYDVKM. This CDR3 has 16 amino acids. J lost 3 bases, V lost 3 bases, and 6 bases had no gene match. Here the CDR3 DNA reads TGTGCCAGCAGTTTCTTAGCGGGGCTAGACACCGGGGAGCTGTTTTTT. Amino acid sequence: CASSFLAGLDTGELFF.

The chain recombines TRBV19 with TRBJ1-2; D gene uncertain. Germline V gene data show CDR1 as LNHDA and CDR2 as SQIVND (reference sequence). Trimming removed 4 bases from V and 8 bases from J, with 14 bases in between. CDR3 size: 13 residues. The CDR3 spells CASSTGSRGGYTF. The DNA for the CDR3 is TGTGCCAGTAGTACGGGATCTAGAGGCGGCTACACCTTC.

V usage is TRBV28 and J usage is TRBJ2-7; 9 nucleotides align to TRBD1. CDR1 is MDHEN and CDR2 is SYDVKM in the germline V gene. This CDR3 spans 14 amino acids. Trimming took 10 bases from V and 7 from J; bases not matched to a gene: 14. CDR3 nucleotide sequence: TGTGCCACCGGTTCGGACAGGGGCATACGGGAGCAGTACTTC. Its translation is CATGSDRGIREQYF.

The chain uses TRBV9 and TRBJ2-1; TRBD2 aligns across 8 bases. V lost 7 bases and J lost 7; bases outside the gene matches: 4. This CDR3 has 12 residues. Germline V gene data show CDR1 as SGDLS and CDR2 as YYNGEE. CDR3 protein: CASRGGVNEQFF. As DNA, the CDR3 is TGTGCCAGCCGGGGGGGGGTGAATGAGCAGTTCTTC.

V gene TRBV6-5 combines with J gene TRBJ1-2; 11 bases fit TRBD1. Unmatched junction bases numbered 4, after V lost 6 bases and J lost 7 bases. Germline assignment: CDR1 MNHEY and CDR2 SVGAGI. The CDR3 sequence is 13 residues long. The CDR3 sequence is CASRGQGAGGYTF. The CDR3 nucleotides are TGTGCCAGCAGAGGACAGGGGGCTGGTGGCTACACCTTC.

This sequence joins TRBV4-3 and TRBJ1-5; D perhaps matches TRBD1 (5 bases). Trimming removed 3 bases from V and 4 bases from J, with 10 bases in between. The CDR3 sequence is 14 residues long. Germline assignment: CDR1 LGHNA and CDR2 YSLEER. CDR3: CASSQAHRNQPQHF. CDR3 DNA: TGCGCCAGCAGCCAGGCCCACAGGAATCAGCCCCAGCATTTT.

The J gene is TRBJ2-3, the V gene TRBV2; a possible D gene is TRBD2 (6 bases). This CDR3 is built from 15 residues. The germline V gene has CDR1 SNHLY and CDR2 FYNNEI. V lost 5 bases and J lost 3, with 15 bases in between. In DNA, the CDR3 is TGTGCCAGCAGTACCGCCGGACTATTTACAGATACGCAGTATTTT. This sequence encodes CASSTAGLFTDTQYF.

This chain joins TRBV7-9 and TRBJ2-5; 7 positions agree with TRBD1. The assigned J gene may be wrong: the sequence end matches TRBJ2-7 better. The length of the CDR3 is 14 residues. CDR1 SEHNR and CDR2 FQNEAQ come from the germline V gene (reference sequence). DNA for the CDR3: TGTGCCAGCAGCCTCGGGACAGCTACCTACGAGCAGTACTTC. Protein sequence: CASSLGTATYEQYF.

The V and J genes are TRBV11-2 and TRBJ1-3; D is unclear. The CDR3 is 13 amino acids. Trimming cost V 0 bases and J 4 bases, with 4 bases left between them. Germline assignment: CDR1 SGHAT and CDR2 FQNNGV. The CDR3 spells CASSLDRGNTIYF. DNA for the CDR3: TGTGCCAGCAGCTTAGACAGAGGAAACACCATATATTTT. Using reference TRBV11-2 and TRBJ1-3 for the parts outside the CDR3, the full variable domain is EAGVAQSPRYKIIEKRQSVAFWCNPISGHATLYWYQQILGQGPKLLIQFQNNGVVDDSQLPKDRFSAERLKGVDSTLKIQPAKLEDSAVYLCASSLDRGNTIYFGEGSWLTVV.

V is TRBV5-1 and J is TRBJ2-2; D is possibly TRBD1 (5 bases). There are 14 residues in the CDR3. The V gene lost 8 bases and the J gene lost 2 bases, with 13 bases spanning the gap. In germline, CDR1 is SGHRS, CDR2 YFSETQ. The CDR3 sequence: CASGGRANTGELFF. The CDR3 region has the DNA TGCGCCAGTGGTGGCAGGGCAAACACCGGGGAGCTGTTTTTT.

The chain has TRBV5-4 and TRBJ1-2; 8 nucleotides line up with TRBD1. This CDR3 spans 16 amino acids. From germline, CDR1 is SGHNT and CDR2 YYREEE (reference sequence). With 3 bases clipped from V and 7 bases from J, the junction kept 14 bases outside the gene matches. The chain's CDR3 is CASSSRGQGVSFGYTF. The DNA for the CDR3 is TGTGCCAGCAGCTCCCGAGGACAGGGTGTGAGCTTTGGCTACACCTTC. Based on the CDR3 plus reference TRBV5-4 and TRBJ1-2, the full variable domain is ETGVTQSPTHLIKTRGQQVTLRCSSQSGHNTVSWYQQALGQGPQFIFQYYREEENGRGNFPPRFSGLQFPNYSSELNVNALELDDSALYLCASSSRGQGVSFGYTFGSGTRLTVV.

The chain is built from TRBV2 and TRBJ1-5; 8 bases line up with TRBD1. The ends lost 6 bases at V and 9 bases at J; junction bases unmatched: 10. CDR1 is SNHLY and CDR2 is FYNNEI in the germline V gene. The CDR3 has 14 amino acids. CDR3 in DNA: TGTGCCAGCAGCGCGGACAGGGCATGGAGGCCCCAGCATTTT. This encodes CASSADRAWRPQHF.

This clone was seen only a few times. J is TRBJ1-6 and V is TRBV28; D may be TRBD1 (6 bases). The germline V gene has CDR1 MDHEN and CDR2 SYDVKM. V was trimmed by 6 bases and J by 14 bases, leaving 17 bases between them. The CDR3 contains 13 residues. CDR3 in amino acids: CASREITGPSLHF. The CDR3, as DNA: TGTGCCAGCAGAGAGATAACAGGGCCCTCCCTCCACTTT.

This sequence joins TRBV7-8 and TRBJ2-3; D perhaps matches TRBD1 (6 bases). This CDR3 comprises 15 residues. Trimming stripped 3 bases from V and 3 bases from J, with 13 bases between. Germline CDR1 SGHVS, CDR2 FQNEAQ. The CDR3 DNA sequence: TGTGCCAGCAGCTTCCAGGGGCTGGCGACAGATACGCAGTATTTT. This gives the protein CASSFQGLATDTQYF.

The gene calls are TRBV6-5 and TRBJ1-1, with D possibly being TRBD1 (5 bases). CDR1 MNHEY and CDR2 SVGAGI come from the germline V gene. This CDR3 is built from 12 residues. The V end lost 5 bases, the J end lost 11 bases, and 15 bases lay between the germline ends. CDR3 sequence: CASSKDGGQAFF. As DNA, the CDR3 is TGTGCCAGCAGTAAGGACGGGGGTCAGGCTTTCTTT.

To note about this clone: Other nucleotide sequences from this sample produce the same CDR3. The rearrangement uses TRBV18 and TRBJ2-7; no definite D call. The CDR3 loop spans 13 amino acids. The ends were cut back, 3 bases at V and 5 bases at J, with 11 bases in the middle. Germline values: CDR1 KGHSH, CDR2 LQKENI. CDR3 DNA sequence: TGTGCCAGCTCACCTTCCAGTAGCCACGAGCAGTACTTC. Protein: CASSPSSSHEQYF.

CDR3 sequence reads: CATSSPGQENTEAFF. For the CDR3, the DNA is TGTGCCACCAGCAGCCCGGGACAGGAGAACACTGAAGCTTTCTTT. V usage is TRBV15 and J usage is TRBJ1-1; TRBD1 matches 8 bases. CDR3 size: 15 residues. The junction had 4 bases not matched to a gene; V was cut back by 3 bases and J by 1 base. Germline-derived CDR1 and CDR2 are LNHNV and YYDKDF (reference sequence).

In its sample, this clone was seen once. The CDR3 DNA is TGTGCCAGCAGCGTAGGAGTCTTGAAAGAGACCCAGTACTTC. Protein sequence: CASSVGVLKETQYF. The chain links TRBV9 to TRBJ2-5; unclear D gene. V shed 0 bases and J shed 3 bases, with 9 bases lying between them. This CDR3 is built from 14 residues. The germline gives CDR1 SGDLS, CDR2 YYNGEE.

This clone was seen just once. The chain carries TRBV21-1 and TRBJ1-1; TRBD1 is taken as the D call from the table, unchecked against the DNA. TRBV21-1 is given as a pseudogene. The CDR3 is 15 residues long. In DNA, the CDR3 is TGTGCCAGCAGCCCTCATCGGACAGGTCACACTGAAGCTTTCTTT. Translated: CASSPHRTGHTEAFF.

The chain carries TRBV5-1 and TRBJ2-2, with a weak D call TRBD2 (6 bases). The V gene lost 0 bases and the J gene lost 1 base, with 10 bases spanning the gap. Per germline, CDR1 SGHRS and CDR2 YFSETQ. The CDR3 totals 16 residues. The CDR3 loop reads CASSLGRTKNTGELFF. The CDR3 DNA is TGCGCCAGCAGCTTGGGGAGGACTAAGAACACCGGGGAGCTGTTTTTT.

This clone has a single count. V usage is TRBV13 and J usage is TRBJ1-1; D is unclear. The CDR3 is 14 residues long. The germline gives CDR1 PRHDT, CDR2 FYEKMQ (reference sequence). Trimming left V 5 bases short and J 4 bases short, with 14 bases between. CDR3 in DNA: TGTGCCAGCAGCATACGAGGAGGCATCACTGAAGCTTTCTTT. It is translated as CASSIRGGITEAFF.

V is TRBV18 and J is TRBJ1-4; 8 nucleotides agree with TRBD1. V shed 3 bases and J 6 bases; nucleotides not matched to a gene: 9. The germline V gene encodes CDR1 KGHSH and CDR2 LQKENI. There are 16 residues in the CDR3. The CDR3 sequence: CASSPSGGTGYEKLFF. The CDR3, as DNA: TGTGCCAGCTCACCCTCGGGCGGGACAGGATATGAAAAACTGTTTTTT.

In this sample, this clone turned up once. Its ends do not fully match the called genes, so a read error is possible. This chain connects TRBV11-2 to TRBJ1-5; D is unresolved. Germline-derived CDR1 and CDR2 are SGHAT and FQNNGV. The CDR3 is 15 amino acids. As DNA, the CDR3 is TGTGCCAACAGCTTAGCGGGAAGAGGTGGGCAGCCCCAGCATTTT. Translated: CANSLAGRGGQPQHF.

The rearrangement links TRBV7-9 to TRBJ1-5; D is uncertain. The CDR3 sequence is 14 residues long. The V gene's germline CDR1 is SEHNR and CDR2 FQNEAQ (reference sequence). Trimming cost V 0 bases and J 9 bases, with 12 bases left between them. In DNA form, the CDR3 reads TGTGCCAGCAGCTTAGCGGGCGACATAGGGCCCCAGCATTTT. It specifies CASSLAGDIGPQHF.

This clone was recorded once. The chain recombines TRBV18 with TRBJ2-5; 8 nucleotides match TRBD1. Losses at the gene ends were 3 bases for V and 9 bases for J; bases not matched to a gene: 12. This CDR3 spans 15 amino acids. Germline loops: CDR1 KGHSH, CDR2 LQKENI. The CDR3 DNA is TGTGCCAGCTCACCTAAATGGCAGGGGGCTTGGGCCCAGTACTTC. Its protein product is CASSPKWQGAWAQYF.

The chain combines TRBV2 with TRBJ2-5; 10 nucleotides align to TRBD2. CDR1 is SNHLY, CDR2 FYNNEI, per germline. This CDR3 is 15 amino acids long. Germline trimming cut 7 bases from V and 2 bases from J; bases unmatched to any gene: 7. Here the CDR3 reads CASNLPSGRQETQYF. CDR3 coding DNA: TGTGCCAGCAATCTCCCTAGCGGGAGACAAGAGACCCAGTACTTC.

The rearrangement joins TRBV18 to TRBJ1-3; 7 positions agree with TRBD1. Germline V CDR1 and CDR2: KGHSH, LQKENI. With 2 bases clipped from V and 2 bases from J, the junction kept 3 bases outside the gene matches. The CDR3 has 15 residues. In nucleotides, the CDR3 is TGTGCCAGCTCACCATCAGGGGGGCCTGGAAACACCATATATTTT. The encoded protein is CASSPSGGPGNTIYF.